These 20 T cell receptor beta chains came from one sample sequenced in a study of chemoradiotherapy in HPV16-positive cancers (dated by TCRdb to 2022 to 2024). Receptors were amplified or captured by the immunoSEQ multiplex PCR assay. TCRdb's version of the immuneACCESS table is confined to in-frame rearrangements and falls short of the full clone set. An unresolved V gene accounts for under half of the shortfall where checked; the remainder is of unknown origin. This sample has about 17,000 clones in its table, and roughly 86% of those were observed once. Less than 2.5% of the sample is taken by the ten largest. Material: blood, obtained from a patient who underwent chemoradiotherapy. The receptor source for this set is a human donor with HPV-associated anogenital cancer.

V usage is TRBV19 and J usage is TRBJ1-1; D is undetermined. The length of the CDR3 is 13 residues. Germline V gene data show CDR1 as LNHDA and CDR2 as SQIVND (reference sequence). Deletions cut 6 bases from V and 3 bases from J, with 11 bases between. The CDR3 DNA reads TGTGCCAGTAGAACGACCGGGCACACTGAAGCTTTCTTT. It yields the protein CASRTTGHTEAFF.

The J gene is TRBJ2-3, the V gene TRBV7-2; 9 nucleotides match TRBD2. Looked up from germline, CDR1 is SGHTA and CDR2 is FQGNSA. The CDR3 sequence is 16 residues long. After removal of 5 bases from V and 0 bases from J, the junction contained 6 bases not matched to a gene. The DNA of the CDR3 is TGTGCCAGCAGCCGGAATAGCGGGAGCAGCACAGATACGCAGTATTTT. Protein sequence: CASSRNSGSSTDTQYF.

The chain combines TRBV2 with TRBJ1-2, with D possibly being TRBD1 (5 bases). The CDR3 is 14 residues long. Germline-derived CDR1 and CDR2 are SNHLY and FYNNEI. V was clipped by 2 bases and J by 4 bases, with 11 bases between them. CDR3 DNA: TGTGCCAGCAGTGAACGTCGGGGGATCTATGGCTACACCTTC. It codes for CASSERRGIYGYTF.

The chain couples TRBV4-1 to TRBJ2-5, with 8 bases that match TRBD2. This CDR3 has 15 residues. V dropped 1 base and J dropped 5; count of bases not matched to a gene: 6. Germline values: CDR1 MGHRA, CDR2 YSYEKL. The CDR3 DNA sequence: TGCGCCAGCAGCCAAGTCGATGCTAGCGGGGAGACCCAGTACTTC. This sequence encodes CASSQVDASGETQYF.

This rearrangement joins TRBV18 to TRBJ2-2, with a weak D call TRBD1 (5 bases). Trimming removed 5 bases from V and 1 base from J, with 14 bases in between. The germline gives CDR1 KGHSH, CDR2 LQKENI. The CDR3 contains 16 residues. The CDR3 DNA is TGTGCCAGCTCAGCAGAGTTGGGGCAGAACACCGGGGAGCTGTTTTTT. Protein product: CASSAELGQNTGELFF. Full variable domain (remainder filled in from reference TRBV18 and TRBJ2-2): NAGVMQNPRHLVRRRGQEARLRCSPMKGHSHVYWYRQLPEEGLKFMVYLQKENIIDESGMPKERFSAEFPKEGPSILRIQQVVRGDSAAYFCASSAELGQNTGELFFGEGSRLTVL.

In its sample, this clone was seen once. J is TRBJ2-1 and V is TRBV2, with D perhaps assigned TRBD1 or TRBD2 (5 bases each). The germline CDR1 and CDR2 sequences are SNHLY and FYNNEI. The V end was cut by 4 bases, the J end by 10 bases, with 8 bases between. This CDR3 region has 11 residues. The CDR3 loop is CASSGWDEQFF. The CDR3, as DNA: TGTGCCAGCAGTGGTTGGGACGAGCAGTTCTTC.

This chain uses TRBV4-2 with TRBJ1-4; D is uncertain. Deletions cut 1 base from V and 3 bases from J, with 15 bases between. Per germline, CDR1 LGHNA and CDR2 YNFKEQ. This CDR3 is 17 amino acids long. The chain's CDR3 is CASSQVLNGSPNEKLFF. The DNA for the CDR3 is TGTGCCAGCAGCCAAGTTCTTAATGGCTCACCTAATGAAAAACTGTTTTTT.

The rearrangement uses TRBV5-1 and TRBJ2-3, with D unclear. This CDR3 has 13 residues. Per the germline V gene, CDR1 is SGHRS and CDR2 is YFSETQ. Between the trimmed V and J ends, which lost 3 bases and 7 bases, there was a span of 12 bases. DNA of the CDR3: TGCGCCAGCAGCTCCAGCTCGGTGCATACGCAGTATTTT. This sequence encodes CASSSSSVHTQYF. The complete variable domain, with remaining parts taken from reference TRBV5-1 and TRBJ2-3, reads KAGVTQTPRYLIKTRGQQVTLSCSPISGHRSVSWYQQTPGQGLQFLFEYFSETQRNKGNFPGRFSGRQFSNSRSEMNVSTLELGDSALYLCASSSSSVHTQYFGPGTRLTVL.

This chain connects TRBV6-5 to TRBJ1-5; 7 positions match TRBD1. V lost 6 bases, J lost 7 bases, and 6 bases stayed unmatched. In germline, CDR1 is MNHEY, CDR2 SVGAGI. The CDR3 length is 13 residues. CDR3 region: CASRLQGNQPQHF. The DNA of the CDR3 is TGTGCCAGCAGATTACAGGGGAACCAGCCCCAGCATTTT.

The genes are TRBV5-1 and TRBJ1-4; no clear D. CDR1 is SGHRS and CDR2 is YFSETQ in the germline V gene. The length of the CDR3 is 14 residues. Deletions cut 2 bases from V and 3 bases from J, with 8 bases between. CDR3: CASSLGSSNEKLFF. The CDR3 DNA reads TGCGCCAGCAGCTTAGGGAGTTCTAATGAAAAACTGTTTTTT.

With regard to this clone: Other DNA sequences in this specimen translate into the identical CDR3. The J gene is TRBJ1-5, the V gene TRBV19, with TRBD1 matching 7 bases. Unmatched junction bases numbered 9, after V lost 4 bases and J lost 6 bases. CDR3 length equals 15 residues. The germline V gene encodes CDR1 LNHDA and CDR2 SQIVND (reference sequence). The DNA of the CDR3 is TGTGCCAGTAGTAAAAACAGGGGTGTAGGTCAGCCCCAGCATTTT. It is translated as CASSKNRGVGQPQHF.

The rearrangement uses TRBV10-3 and TRBJ1-1; 11 bases align to TRBD1. J was trimmed by 3 bases and V by 6 bases; bases with no gene match: 0. This CDR3 is built from 13 residues. Germline CDR1 is ENHRY and CDR2 is SYGVKD. CDR3 loop: CAIRGQGDTEAFF. The CDR3 nucleotides read TGTGCCATCAGGGGACAGGGGGACACTGAAGCTTTCTTT.

This chain uses TRBV27 with TRBJ2-1; D possibly uses TRBD1 or TRBD2 (5 bases each). Per germline, CDR1 MNHEY and CDR2 SMNVEV (reference sequence). CDR3 length equals 16 residues. Trimming removed 4 bases at V and 7 bases at J, with 20 bases between. This CDR3 reads CASSSYKGPPGNEQFF. CDR3 nucleotide sequence: TGTGCCAGCAGTTCCTACAAGGGGCCCCCGGGGAATGAGCAGTTCTTC.

The chain links TRBV5-1 to TRBJ1-3, with 8 nucleotides matching TRBD1. After removal of 3 bases from V and 4 bases from J, the junction contained 6 bases not matched to a gene. CDR1 and CDR2 from the germline V gene are SGHRS and YFSETQ. The CDR3 has 15 amino acids. CDR3 DNA: TGCGCCAGCAGCTCGGACAGGGAATCCGGAAACACCATATATTTT. Amino acids: CASSSDRESGNTIYF.

The J gene is TRBJ2-2, the V gene TRBV10-3, with D perhaps matching TRBD1 or TRBD2 (5 bases each). The CDR3 is 15 amino acids. V lost 9 bases and J 1 base, leaving 15 bases between the germline ends. From germline, CDR1 is ENHRY and CDR2 SYGVKD. CDR3 DNA sequence: TGTGCCATTAGACCCGGGGACGGGAACACCGGGGAGCTGTTTTTT. Translation: CAIRPGDGNTGELFF.

This chain joins TRBV5-6 and TRBJ2-1, with D perhaps matching TRBD1 (5 bases). Germline CDR1 SGHDT, CDR2 YYEEEE. The CDR3 runs to 16 residues. Trimming left V 4 bases short and J 0 bases short, with 14 bases between. The CDR3 loop reads CASSPRVISSYNEQFF. As DNA, the CDR3 is TGTGCCAGCAGCCCCAGGGTCATAAGCTCCTACAATGAGCAGTTCTTC. The variable domain in full, with the rest retrieved from reference TRBV5-6 and TRBJ2-1, is DAGVTQSPTHLIKTRGQQVTLRCSPKSGHDTVSWYQQALGQGPQFIFQYYEEEERQRGNFPDRFSGHQFPNYSSELNVNALLLGDSALYLCASSPRVISSYNEQFFGPGTRLTVL.

V gene TRBV2 combines with J gene TRBJ2-7, with 8 nucleotides matching TRBD1. Per the germline V gene, CDR1 is SNHLY and CDR2 is FYNNEI. This CDR3 has 13 amino acids. With V trimmed by 7 bases and J by 2 bases, 4 bases remained unmatched. In DNA form, the CDR3 reads TGTGCCAGCACAGACAGGGGAGCCTACGAGCAGTACTTC. Translation: CASTDRGAYEQYF.

The chain recombines TRBV7-9 with TRBJ1-2; the D is unclear. V gave up 5 bases and J gave up 5 bases, with 9 bases separating them. This CDR3 region has 12 residues. Germline CDR1 SEHNR, CDR2 FQNEAQ (reference sequence). The CDR3 here is CASSTTPYGYTF. Here the CDR3 DNA reads TGTGCCAGCAGCACCACGCCGTATGGCTACACCTTC.

V and J are TRBV11-1 and TRBJ1-1; tentative D call: TRBD1 (5 bases). The V end lost 1 base, the J end lost 0 bases, and 9 bases lay between the germline ends. Germline assignment: CDR1 SGHAT and CDR2 FQDESV (reference sequence). This CDR3 contains 15 residues. The CDR3 is CASSLGYRMNTEAFF. CDR3 DNA: TGTGCCAGCAGCTTAGGTTACAGGATGAACACTGAAGCTTTCTTT.

The rearrangement links TRBV29-1 to TRBJ2-7; 10 nucleotides match TRBD1. J was trimmed by 7 bases and V by 4 bases; bases with no gene match: 7. The CDR3 spans 13 residues. Germline V CDR1 and CDR2: SQVTM, ANQGSEA. CDR3 nucleotide sequence: TGCAGCGTTGGCGCGGGACAGGGGAATGAGCAGTACTTC. Protein sequence: CSVGAGQGNEQYF.